This TCR beta chain emerged from a study of CD8 T cells in Susac syndrome. Per the germline V gene, CDR1 is LNHNV and CDR2 is YYDKDF (reference sequence). Trimming pared 7 bases from V and 3 bases from J, leaving 15 bases between. The CDR3 is made up of 14 amino acids. CD8+ and CD4+ T cells were negatively isolated; TEMRA cells were FACS-enriched. Roughly 0.45 to 1 ug RNA was reverse transcribed with random hexamers. TCRdb reprocessed the immunoSEQ multiplex PCR reads via MiXCR and lists one record per CDR3 protein. The sample holds fewer than 300,000 distinct CDR3 sequences; 70% to 90% are singletons and the top ten take 0.095% to 0.14%.

This chain uses TRBV15 with TRBJ1-1; D might be TRBD1 (5 bases). The sequenced sample was CD8+ T cells from PBMCs. This receptor was obtained from a human donor with multiple sclerosis. DNA for the CDR3: TGTGCCACCAATCTGGGGGAAGGTTACACTGAAGCTTTCTTT. This translates into CATNLGEGYTEAFF. Full variable domain (missing parts from reference TRBV15 and TRBJ1-1): DAMVIQNPRYQVTQFGKPVTLSCSQTLNHNVMYWYQQKSSQAPKLLFHYYDKDFNNEADTPDNFQSRRPNTSFCFLDIRSPGLGDTAMYLCATNLGEGYTEAFFGQGTRLTVV.